The 6 T cell receptor beta chains below all came from one sample that was sequenced in a study of Graves' ophthalmopathy and Graves' hyperthyroidism. The TCR beta CDR3 regions underwent amplification from RNA transcripts. First-round RT-PCR relied on HTBI primers, and a second-round multiplex PCR came next. TCRdb re-called the multiplex PCR reads through MiXCR, storing one row per CDR3 protein. The sample holds about 150,000 distinct CDR3 sequences, more than 30% seen once. The material sequenced was peripheral blood. The origin of the receptors is a middle-aged woman with Graves' ophthalmopathy.

At least ten counts were recorded for this clonotype. The chain is built from TRBV6-5 and TRBJ2-4, with 8 bases matching TRBD1. Germline V CDR1 and CDR2: MNHEY, SVGAGI. Trimming at V came to 2 bases and at J to 1 base, leaving 4 bases not matched to a gene. The CDR3 is 16 residues long. CDR3 loop: CASSYGQGSAKNIQYF. The CDR3 DNA reads as TGTGCCAGCAGTTACGGACAGGGCTCGGCCAAAAACATTCAGTACTTC.

Many counts were recorded for this clonotype. This chain joins TRBV28 and TRBJ1-5; maybe TRBD1 (6 bases). The CDR3 contains 17 residues. V dropped 6 bases and J dropped 0 bases, with 18 bases sitting between them. The germline V gene has CDR1 MDHEN and CDR2 SYDVKM. The CDR3 reads CASSDQGGIYSNQPQHF. Written as DNA, the CDR3 is TGTGCCAGCAGCGACCAAGGGGGTATCTATAGCAATCAGCCCCAGCATTTT.

V gene TRBV6-2 or TRBV6-3 combines with J gene TRBJ2-2; 9 bases align to TRBD2. The CDR3 covers 17 residues. Germline trimming cut 5 bases from V and 2 bases from J; bases unmatched to any gene: 9. Germline lookup yields CDR1 MNHEY and CDR2 SVGEGT. DNA of the CDR3: TGTGCCAGCAGTCGCCCTAAAGCGGGAGGTAACACCGGGGAGCTGTTTTTT. Its translation is CASSRPKAGGNTGELFF.

This clonotype was observed at least ten times. This chain connects TRBV20-1 to TRBJ1-1, with D possibly being TRBD1 (6 bases). The CDR3 is made up of 13 amino acids. Germline lookup yields CDR1 DFQATT and CDR2 SNEGSKA (reference sequence). V was clipped by 2 bases and J by 1 base, with 8 bases between them. CDR3 sequence: CSARKQGNTEAFF. CDR3 sequence (DNA): TGCAGTGCTAGAAAACAGGGGAACACTGAAGCTTTCTTT.

This clonotype was found many times. The chain joins TRBV28 to TRBJ2-7; 9 bases map to TRBD1. Germline CDR1 reads MDHEN; CDR2 reads SYDVKM. The CDR3 is 15 amino acids. The J segment lost 3 bases and the V segment lost 4 bases, leaving 7 bases of the junction unmatched. The CDR3 DNA sequence: TGTGCCAGCAGTTCCACCGGGACAGGGAACTACGAGCAGTACTTC. It translates to CASSSTGTGNYEQYF. The complete variable domain, with remaining parts taken from reference TRBV28 and TRBJ2-7, reads DVKVTQSSRYLVKRTGEKVFLECVQDMDHENMFWYRQDPGLGLRLIYFSYDVKMKEKGDIPEGYSVSREKKERFSLILESASTNQTSMYLCASSSTGTGNYEQYFGPGTRLTVT.

In its sample, this clonotype was seen once. DNA for the CDR3: TGTGCCAGCAGGCCCGACAGGGAATATTCACCCCTCCACTTT. Its protein is CASRPDREYSPLHF. The chain uses TRBV12-3 or TRBV12-4 and TRBJ1-6, with 7 bases aligning to TRBD1. V shed 6 bases and J 8 bases; nucleotides not matched to a gene: 7. This CDR3 contains 14 residues.